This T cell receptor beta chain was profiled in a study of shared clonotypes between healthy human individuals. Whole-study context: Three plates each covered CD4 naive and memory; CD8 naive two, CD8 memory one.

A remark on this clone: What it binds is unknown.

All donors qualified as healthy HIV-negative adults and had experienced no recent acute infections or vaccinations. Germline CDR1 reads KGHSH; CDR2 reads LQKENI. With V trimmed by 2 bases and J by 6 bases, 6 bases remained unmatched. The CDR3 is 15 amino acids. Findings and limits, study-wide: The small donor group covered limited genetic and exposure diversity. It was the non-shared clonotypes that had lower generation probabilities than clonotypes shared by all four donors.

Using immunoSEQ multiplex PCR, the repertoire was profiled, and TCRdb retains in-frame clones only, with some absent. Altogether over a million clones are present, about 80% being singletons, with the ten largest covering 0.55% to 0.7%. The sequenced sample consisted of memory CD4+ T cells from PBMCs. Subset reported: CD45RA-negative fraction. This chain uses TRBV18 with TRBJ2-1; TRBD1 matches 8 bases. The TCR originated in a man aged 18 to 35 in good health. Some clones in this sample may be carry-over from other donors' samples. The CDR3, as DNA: TGTGCCAGCTCACCAGACAGGGGCCGGGGCAATGAGCAGTTCTTC. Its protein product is CASSPDRGRGNEQFF.